This TCR beta chain derives from a study of Graves' ophthalmopathy and Graves' hyperthyroidism. The hyperthyroidism patients had a new diagnosis of under 2 months' duration and were aged 18 to 65. This clonotype was recorded at least ten times. Its target is not known. Amplification of TCR beta CDR3 regions used RNA transcripts. The authors performed first-round RT-PCR with HTBI primers and then a second-round multiplex PCR. Each CDR3 protein is one row after TCRdb ran MiXCR on the multiplex PCR reads. The sample contains hundreds of thousands of distinct CDR3 sequences, about 20% of which appear only once. The germline V and J ends were trimmed by 3 bases and 1 base, with 7 bases remaining between them. The CDR3 has 14 amino acids. Findings of the study overall: Predictions made by the model for ophthalmopathy progression reached roughly 64% sensitivity and around 72% specificity. Blood contained most expanded thyroid clonotypes exceeding 0.001 frequency. Ophthalmopathy was separated from stable hyperthyroidism by a 13-signature model with 87.88% sensitivity and over 75% specificity.

The sample taken for sequencing was peripheral blood. The source of this sequence is a woman aged 18-30 years with stable Graves' hyperthyroidism. Some clones in this sample may be carry-over from other donors' samples. This chain connects TRBV12-3 or TRBV12-4 to TRBJ1-3; no definite D call. The CDR3 region is CASSLQVSGNTIYF. CDR3 nucleotide sequence: TGTGCCAGCAGTTTGCAAGTTTCTGGAAACACCATATATTTT.